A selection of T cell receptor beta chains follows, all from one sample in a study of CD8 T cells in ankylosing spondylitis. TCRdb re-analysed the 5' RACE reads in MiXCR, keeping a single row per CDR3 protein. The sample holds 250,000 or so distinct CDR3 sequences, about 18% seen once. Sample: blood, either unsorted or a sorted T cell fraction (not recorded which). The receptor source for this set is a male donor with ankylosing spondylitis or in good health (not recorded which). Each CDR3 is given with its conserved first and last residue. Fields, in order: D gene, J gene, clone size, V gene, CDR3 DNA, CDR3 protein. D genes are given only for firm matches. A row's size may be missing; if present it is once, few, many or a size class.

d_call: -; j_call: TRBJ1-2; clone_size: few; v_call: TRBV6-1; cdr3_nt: TGTGCCAGCAAGCTGGAAGGCGGAGCTAACTATGGCTACACCTTC; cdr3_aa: CASKLEGGANYGYTF
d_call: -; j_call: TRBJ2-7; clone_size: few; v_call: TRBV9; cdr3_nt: TGTGCCAGCAGCGTAGTGGGGGAGCCATACTACGAGCAGTACTTC; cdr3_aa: CASSVVGEPYYEQYF
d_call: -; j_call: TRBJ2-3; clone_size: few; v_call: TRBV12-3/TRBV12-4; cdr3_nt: TGTGCCAGCAGTTTTGGCGGGCAGGGGACAGATACGCAGTATTTT; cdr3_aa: CASSFGGQGTDTQYF
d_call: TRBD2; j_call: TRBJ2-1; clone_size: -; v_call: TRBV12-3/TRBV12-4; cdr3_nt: TGTGCCAGCAGTACCGGGACTAGCGGCCCCTTGGATGAGCAGTTCTTC; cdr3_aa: CASSTGTSGPLDEQFF
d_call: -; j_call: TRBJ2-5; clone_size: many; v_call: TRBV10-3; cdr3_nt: TGTGCCATCAGTGCTAAACTAAACCAAGAGACCCAGTACTTC; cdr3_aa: CAISAKLNQETQYF
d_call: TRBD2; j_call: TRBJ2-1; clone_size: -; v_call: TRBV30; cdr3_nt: TGTGCCTGGACTCCCGGACTAGTCAGTGAGCAGTTCTTC; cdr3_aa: CAWTPGLVSEQFF
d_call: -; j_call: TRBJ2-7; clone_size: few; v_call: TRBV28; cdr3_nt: TGTGCCAGCAGTTATAGGGAGCAGTACGAGCAGTACTTC; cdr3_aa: CASSYREQYEQYF
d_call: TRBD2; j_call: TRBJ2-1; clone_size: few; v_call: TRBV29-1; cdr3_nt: TGCAGCGTTGGAGGCGGGAGTATGAACAATGAGCAGTTCTTC; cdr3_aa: CSVGGGSMNNEQFF
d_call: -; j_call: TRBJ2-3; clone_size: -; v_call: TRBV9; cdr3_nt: TGTGCCAGCAGCCCCTGGGATGGCGCAGATACGCAGTATTTT; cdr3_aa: CASSPWDGADTQYF
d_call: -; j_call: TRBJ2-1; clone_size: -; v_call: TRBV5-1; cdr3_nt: TGCGCCAGCAGCTTGGTGGGGGGCTCCGGAAATGAGCAGTTCTTC; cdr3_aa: CASSLVGGSGNEQFF
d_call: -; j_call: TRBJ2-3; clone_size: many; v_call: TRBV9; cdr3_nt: TGTGCCAGCAGCGTAGGTTCCCGCACAGATACGCAGTATTTT; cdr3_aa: CASSVGSRTDTQYF
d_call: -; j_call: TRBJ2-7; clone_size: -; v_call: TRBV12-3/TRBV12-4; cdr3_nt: TGTGCCAGCAGTTTTGACTTTCCCTACGAGCAGTACTTC; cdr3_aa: CASSFDFPYEQYF
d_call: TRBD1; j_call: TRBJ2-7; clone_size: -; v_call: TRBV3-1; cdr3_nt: TGTGCCAGCAGCTCCCGGGACAGCGTTACCACCTACGAGCAGTACTTC; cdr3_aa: CASSSRDSVTTYEQYF
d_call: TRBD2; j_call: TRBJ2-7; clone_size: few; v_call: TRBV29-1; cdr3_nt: TGCAGCGTTGGAAGCGGGAGTCCGCGTTACGAGCAGTACTTC; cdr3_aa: CSVGSGSPRYEQYF
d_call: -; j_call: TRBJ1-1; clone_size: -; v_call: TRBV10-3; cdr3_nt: TGTGCCATCAGTGAGCGGGCCGGGAACACTGAAGCTTTCTTT; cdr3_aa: CAISERAGNTEAFF
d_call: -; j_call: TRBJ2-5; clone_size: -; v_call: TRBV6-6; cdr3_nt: TGTGCCAGCAGTTACGAGACTATGGAGACCCAGTACTTC; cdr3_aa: CASSYETMETQYF